This TCR beta chain is drawn from a study of blood T cell repertoires in COVID-19. The germline V gene has CDR1 MDHEN and CDR2 SYDVKM. The CDR3 is 16 residues long. J gave up 0 bases and V 2 bases, and 3 bases lay outside the gene matches. Adults between roughly 18 and 95 years of age took part from about 24 US areas. In the authors' workflow: Reference gene primer amplification in the assay estimated nucleated cell counts. The assay was immunoSEQ multiplex PCR, and TCRdb's table has in-frame clones only and misses some. V, J and clone size reflect that table, while D and trimming were determined from the DNA. Of around 240,000 clones in the sample, approximately 85% are singletons; the top ten hold about 1.9%.

The sequenced sample consisted of PBMCs or T cells enriched from blood (not recorded which). The receptor's source is a woman in her 50s who had recovered from COVID-19. The V call is TRBV28, the J call TRBJ2-3; TRBD2 matches at 9 bases. The CDR3 region has the DNA TGTGCCAGCAGTTTAGCGGGAGGGCCTAGCACAGATACGCAGTATTTT. It codes for CASSLAGGPSTDTQYF.